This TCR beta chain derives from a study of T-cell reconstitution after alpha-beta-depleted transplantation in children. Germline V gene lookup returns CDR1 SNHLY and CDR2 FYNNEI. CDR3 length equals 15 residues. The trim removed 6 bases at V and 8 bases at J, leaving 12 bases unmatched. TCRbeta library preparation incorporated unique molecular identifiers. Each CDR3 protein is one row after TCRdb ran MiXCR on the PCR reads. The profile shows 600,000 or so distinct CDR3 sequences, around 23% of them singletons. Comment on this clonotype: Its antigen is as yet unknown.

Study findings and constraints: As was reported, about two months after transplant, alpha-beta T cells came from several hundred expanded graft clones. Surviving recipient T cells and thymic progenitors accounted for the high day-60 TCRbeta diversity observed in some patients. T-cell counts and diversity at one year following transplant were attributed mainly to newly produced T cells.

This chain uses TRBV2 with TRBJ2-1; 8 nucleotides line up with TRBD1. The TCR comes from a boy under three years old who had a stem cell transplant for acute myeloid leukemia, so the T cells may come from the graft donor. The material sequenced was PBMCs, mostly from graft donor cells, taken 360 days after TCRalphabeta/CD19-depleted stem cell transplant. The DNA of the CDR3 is TGTGCCAGCAGGCCAGGACAGGGAAGATTCGATGAGCAGTTCTTC. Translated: CASRPGQGRFDEQFF. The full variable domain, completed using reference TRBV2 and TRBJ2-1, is EPEVTQTPSHQVTQMGQEVILRCVPISNHLYFYWYRQILGQKVEFLVSFYNNEISEKSEIFDDQFSVERPDGSNFTLKIRSTKLEDSAMYFCASRPGQGRFDEQFFGPGTRLTVL.